The 7 T cell receptor beta chains below come from one sample, sequenced in a study of T cell repertoires in ileal Crohn's disease. Clones were read by immunoSEQ multiplex PCR, and TCRdb kept only the in-frame ones, dropping some. This table holds some 7,000 clones, roughly four fifths found once. Noted time point: neoterminal ileum biopsy at postoperative endoscopy, about 6 months after surgery. The source material was ileal tissue. These receptors all stem from an adult with Crohn's disease.

The rearrangement links TRBV4-1 to TRBJ2-1; TRBD1 agrees at 8 bases. Germline lookup yields CDR1 MGHRA and CDR2 YSYEKL. Trimming at V came to 1 base and at J to 14 bases, leaving 10 bases not matched to a gene. The CDR3 has 14 residues. This CDR3 reads CASSQGGQDPREFF. DNA for the CDR3: TGCGCCAGCAGCCAAGGGGGACAGGATCCTCGTGAGTTCTTC.

This clone is large (0.1 to 1%) in the sample. J is TRBJ1-1 and V is TRBV7-9, with 7 bases identical to TRBD1. The CDR3 has 15 residues. CDR1 and CDR2 from the germline V gene are SEHNR and FQNEAQ (reference sequence). The V and J ends lost 2 bases and 1 base, in that order; junction bases with no gene match: 4. CDR3 DNA: TGTGCCAGCAGCTTAACAGGGGTGAAGAACACTGAAGCTTTCTTT. Translating it yields CASSLTGVKNTEAFF.

A single count supports this clone. CDR3 amino acids: CAISESTYEQYF. The CDR3 DNA is TGTGCCATCAGTGAGTCCACTTACGAGCAGTACTTC. V usage is TRBV10-3 and J usage is TRBJ2-7; D unresolved. The CDR3 is made up of 12 amino acids. With 0 bases removed from V and 4 bases from J, the gap between germline ends came to 4 bases. CDR1 and CDR2 (germline): ENHRY, SYGVKD.

The rearrangement uses TRBV7-2 and TRBJ2-2; 7 bases are shared with TRBD1. Per germline, CDR1 SGHTA and CDR2 FQGNSA. V dropped 5 bases and J dropped 6; count of bases not matched to a gene: 9. CDR3 length: 15 amino acids. The CDR3 coding sequence is TGTGCCAGCAGCGTACACAGGGGTAGTGCCGGGGAGCTGTTTTTT. Its translation is CASSVHRGSAGELFF.

V usage is TRBV7-2 and J usage is TRBJ2-7; a weak D match, TRBD2 (5 bases). The V gene's germline CDR1 is SGHTA and CDR2 FQGNSA. V lost 3 bases and J 3 bases, leaving 15 bases between the germline ends. The CDR3 runs to 15 residues. In DNA form, the CDR3 reads TGTGCCAGCAGCTTCTCGGCAGTCGGGGTCTACGAGCAGTACTTC. This codes for CASSFSAVGVYEQYF.

The chain is built from TRBV15 and TRBJ1-2; TRBD1 matches at 7 bases. Germline loops: CDR1 LNHNV, CDR2 YYDKDF (reference sequence). V was pared by 5 bases and J by 2 bases, with 5 bases of the junction left unmatched. This CDR3 has 14 amino acids. CDR3 sequence reads: CATSSQTGNYGYTF. The CDR3 bases are TGTGCCACCAGCTCCCAGACAGGGAACTATGGCTACACCTTC. The full variable domain, in which reference TRBV15 and TRBJ1-2 provide the parts outside the CDR3, is DAMVIQNPRYQVTQFGKPVTLSCSQTLNHNVMYWYQQKSSQAPKLLFHYYDKDFNNEADTPDNFQSRRPNTSFCFLDIRSPGLGDTAMYLCATSSQTGNYGYTFGSGTRLTVV.

This chain joins TRBV19 and TRBJ2-3, with D perhaps matching TRBD1 (5 bases). Trimming shortened V by 11 bases and J by 4 bases, and 16 bases separated the two germline ends. The CDR3 length is 13 residues. CDR1 is LNHDA, CDR2 SQIVND, per germline (reference sequence). In DNA form, the CDR3 reads TGTGCCTCAAAAGGGGTGGGCCCAGATACGCAGTATTTT. This gives the protein CASKGVGPDTQYF.